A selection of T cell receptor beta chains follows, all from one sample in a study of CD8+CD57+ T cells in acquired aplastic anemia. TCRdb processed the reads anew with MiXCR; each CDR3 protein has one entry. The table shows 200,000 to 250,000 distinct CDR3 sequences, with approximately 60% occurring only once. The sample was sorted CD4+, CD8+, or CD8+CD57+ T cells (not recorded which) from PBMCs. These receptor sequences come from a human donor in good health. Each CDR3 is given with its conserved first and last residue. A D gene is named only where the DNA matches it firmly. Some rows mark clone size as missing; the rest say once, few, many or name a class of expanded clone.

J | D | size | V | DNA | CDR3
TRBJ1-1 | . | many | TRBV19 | TGTGCCAGTAGTATATCACCAGCCCTGAACACTGAAGCTTTCTTT | CASSISPALNTEAFF
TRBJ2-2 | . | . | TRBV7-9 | TGTGCCAGCAGCTTAAATTCGTGGGAGCTGTTTTTT | CASSLNSWELFF
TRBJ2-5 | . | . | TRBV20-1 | TGCAGTGCCCTCCCTACCACGGGAAGGGAGACCCAGTACTTC | CSALPTTGRETQYF
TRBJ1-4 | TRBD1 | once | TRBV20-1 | TGCAGTGCCCCTGGGGGGGGGGGGACAGGGGCACGTGAAAAACTGTTTTTT | CSAPGGGGTGAREKLFF
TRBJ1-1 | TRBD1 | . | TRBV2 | TGTGCCAACAAGGGCAGGGGGCCAGATGAAGCTTTCTTT | CANKGRGPDEAFF
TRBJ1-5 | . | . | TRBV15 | TGTGCCACCAGCAGAGATAAGACCCTCAATCAGCCCCAGCATTTT | CATSRDKTLNQPQHF
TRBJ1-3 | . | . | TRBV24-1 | TGTGCCACCAGTGATTTGCCTGACAAGCTGACCTTTGGAAACACCATATATTTT | CATSDLPDKLTFGNTIYF
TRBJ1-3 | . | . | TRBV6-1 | TGTGCCAGCAGTGCTCCTTACTCTGGAAACACCATATATTTT | CASSAPYSGNTIYF
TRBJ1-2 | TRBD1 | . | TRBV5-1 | TGTGCCAGCAGCCGACAGGGGACGAGGGGCTACACCTTC | CASSRQGTRGYTF
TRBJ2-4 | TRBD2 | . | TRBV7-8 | TGTGCCAGCAGCCCCCTTTTCGGCCCGGGACTAGATTCCATTCAGTACTTC | CASSPLFGPGLDSIQYF
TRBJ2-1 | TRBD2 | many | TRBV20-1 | TGCAGTGCTAGAGTGGCGGGGGGAACTTACAATGAGCAGTTCTTC | CSARVAGGTYNEQFF
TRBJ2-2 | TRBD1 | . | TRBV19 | TGTGCCAGTAGTATAGGGGACAGGGTCTCCACCGGGGAGCTGTTTTTT | CASSIGDRVSTGELFF
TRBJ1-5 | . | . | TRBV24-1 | TGTGCCACCAGTGAGGCAGGGGAGGGTCAGCCCCAGCATTTT | CATSEAGEGQPQHF
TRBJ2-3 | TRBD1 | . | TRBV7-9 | TGTGCCAGCAGCTTAGAGACATGGGACAGGGGGCTCTTCACAGATACGCAGTATTTT | CASSLETWDRGLFTDTQYF
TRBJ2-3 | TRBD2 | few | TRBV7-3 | TGTGCCAGCAGCCCCAGCTCTCGACTAGCGGAGGGGACGCAGTATTTT | CASSPSSRLAEGTQYF
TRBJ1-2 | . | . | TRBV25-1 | TGTGCCAGCAGTGAATTCGGGGAAGCTAACTATGGCTACACCTTC | CASSEFGEANYGYTF
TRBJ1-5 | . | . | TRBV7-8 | TGTGCCAGCAGTATGGGGGGCCAGCCCCAGCATTTT | CASSMGGQPQHF
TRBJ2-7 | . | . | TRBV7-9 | TGTGCCAGCAGCTCTGGAAAAAACCCCTACGAGCAGTACTTC | CASSSGKNPYEQYF
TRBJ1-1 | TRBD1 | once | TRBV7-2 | TGTGCCAGCAGCTTGGCCGGGACAGGGGGCAGAGCTTTCTTT | CASSLAGTGGRAFF
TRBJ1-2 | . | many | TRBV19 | TGTGCCAGTACCTCCGGTGGGGGACTTCTCTATGGCTACACCTTC | CASTSGGGLLYGYTF
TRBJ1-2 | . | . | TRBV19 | TGTGCCAGTAGTACCAGGGCCGCTGGCTACACCTTC | CASSTRAAGYTF
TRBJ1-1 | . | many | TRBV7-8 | TGTGCCAGCAGCTCTTGGACAGCGATAATGGAGGCTTTCTTT | CASSSWTAIMEAFF
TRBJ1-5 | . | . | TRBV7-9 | TGTGCCAGCAGTGGGCGGGTACAGATGGCTCAGCCCCAGCATTTT | CASSGRVQMAQPQHF
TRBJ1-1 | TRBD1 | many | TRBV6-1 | TGTGCCAGCGGGACAGGGGGTAATGGGGCTGGTGAAGCTTTCTTT | CASGTGGNGAGEAFF
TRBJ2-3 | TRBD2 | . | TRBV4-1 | TGCGCCAGCAGCCAAGATCTCTTAAGCGGGAGGCACACAGATACGCAGTATTTT | CASSQDLLSGRHTDTQYF
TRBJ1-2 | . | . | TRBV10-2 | TGCGCCACTCTGGACAACTATGGCTACACCTTC | CATLDNYGYTF
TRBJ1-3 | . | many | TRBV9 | TGTGCCAGCAGCGTAAAGAGAGGCTTCTCTGGAAACACCATATATTTT | CASSVKRGFSGNTIYF
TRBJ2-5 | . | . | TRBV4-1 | TGCGCCAGCAGCCAAGATTTCGGCAGGGTCCAAGAGACCCAGTACTTC | CASSQDFGRVQETQYF